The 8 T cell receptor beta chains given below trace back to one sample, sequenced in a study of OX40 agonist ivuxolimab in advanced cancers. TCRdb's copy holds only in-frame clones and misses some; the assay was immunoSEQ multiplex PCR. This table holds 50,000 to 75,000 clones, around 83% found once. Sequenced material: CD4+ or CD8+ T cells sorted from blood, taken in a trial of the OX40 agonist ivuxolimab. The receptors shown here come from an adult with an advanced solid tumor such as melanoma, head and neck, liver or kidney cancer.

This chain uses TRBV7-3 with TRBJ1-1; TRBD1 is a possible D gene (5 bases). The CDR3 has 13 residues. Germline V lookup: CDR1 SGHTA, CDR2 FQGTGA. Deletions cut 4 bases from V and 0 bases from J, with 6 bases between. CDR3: CASSWTLNTEAFF. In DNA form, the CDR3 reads TGTGCCAGCAGCTGGACATTGAACACTGAAGCTTTCTTT.

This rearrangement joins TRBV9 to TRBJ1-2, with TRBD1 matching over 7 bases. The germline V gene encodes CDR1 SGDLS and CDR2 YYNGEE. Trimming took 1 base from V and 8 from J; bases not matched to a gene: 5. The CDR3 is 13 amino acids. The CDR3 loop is CASSVWDRDGYTF. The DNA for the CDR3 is TGTGCCAGCAGCGTATGGGACAGAGACGGCTACACCTTC.

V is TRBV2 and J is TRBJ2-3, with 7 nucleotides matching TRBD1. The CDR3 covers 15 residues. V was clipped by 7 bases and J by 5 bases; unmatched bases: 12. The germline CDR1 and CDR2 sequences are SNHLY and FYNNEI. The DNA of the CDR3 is TGTGCCAGCACCGGGCTTGCATACAGGGGAGATACGCAGTATTTT. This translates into CASTGLAYRGDTQYF.

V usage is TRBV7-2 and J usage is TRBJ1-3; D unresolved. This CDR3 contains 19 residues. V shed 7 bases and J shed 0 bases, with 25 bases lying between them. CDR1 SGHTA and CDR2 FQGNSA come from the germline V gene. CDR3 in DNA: TGTGCCAGCAATCCCTCGGGTAGGACGACGGCCATCTCTGGAAACACCATATATTTT. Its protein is CASNPSGRTTAISGNTIYF.

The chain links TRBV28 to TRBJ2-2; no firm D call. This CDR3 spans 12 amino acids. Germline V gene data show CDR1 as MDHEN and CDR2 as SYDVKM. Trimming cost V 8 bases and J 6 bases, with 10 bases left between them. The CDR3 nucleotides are TGTGCCAGCTATACCGGGCCCGGGGAGCTGTTTTTT. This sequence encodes CASYTGPGELFF.

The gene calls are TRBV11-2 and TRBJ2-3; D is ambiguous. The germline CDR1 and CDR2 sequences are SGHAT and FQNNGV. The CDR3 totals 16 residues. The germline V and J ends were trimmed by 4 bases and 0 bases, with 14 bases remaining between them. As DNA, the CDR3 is TGTGCCAGCAGCTCGAACCGATTCACTAGCACAGATACGCAGTATTTT. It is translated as CASSSNRFTSTDTQYF.

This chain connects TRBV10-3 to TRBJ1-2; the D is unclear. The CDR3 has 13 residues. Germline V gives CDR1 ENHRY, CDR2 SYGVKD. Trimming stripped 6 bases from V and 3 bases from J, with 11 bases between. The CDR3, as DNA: TGTGCCATCAGGGGTGGGGAAGACTATGGCTACACCTTC. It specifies CAIRGGEDYGYTF.

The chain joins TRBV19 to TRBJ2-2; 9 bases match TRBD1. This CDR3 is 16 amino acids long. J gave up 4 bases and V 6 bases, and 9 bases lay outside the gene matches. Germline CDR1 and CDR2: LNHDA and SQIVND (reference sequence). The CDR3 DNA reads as TGTGCCAGTAGCCTTATACAGGGGGCTGGCACCGGGGAGCTGTTTTTT. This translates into CASSLIQGAGTGELFF.